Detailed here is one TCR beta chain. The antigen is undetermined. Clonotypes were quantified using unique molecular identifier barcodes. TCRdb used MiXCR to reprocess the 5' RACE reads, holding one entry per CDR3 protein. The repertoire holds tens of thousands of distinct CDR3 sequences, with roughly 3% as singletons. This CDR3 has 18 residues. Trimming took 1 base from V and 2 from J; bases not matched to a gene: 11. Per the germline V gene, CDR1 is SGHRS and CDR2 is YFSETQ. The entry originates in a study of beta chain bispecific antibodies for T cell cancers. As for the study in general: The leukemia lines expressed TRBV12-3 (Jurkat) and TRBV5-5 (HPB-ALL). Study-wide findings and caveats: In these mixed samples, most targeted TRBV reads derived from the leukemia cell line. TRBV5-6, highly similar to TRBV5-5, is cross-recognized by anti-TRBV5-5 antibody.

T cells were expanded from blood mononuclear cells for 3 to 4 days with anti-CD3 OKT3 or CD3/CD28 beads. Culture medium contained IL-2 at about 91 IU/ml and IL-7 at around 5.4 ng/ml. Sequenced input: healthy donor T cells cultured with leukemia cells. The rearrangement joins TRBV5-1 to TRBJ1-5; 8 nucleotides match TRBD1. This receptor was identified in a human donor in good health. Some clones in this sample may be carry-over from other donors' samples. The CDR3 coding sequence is TGCGCCAGCAGCTTGTGGGGACTGACAGGGGAGGGCAATCAGCCCCAGCATTTT. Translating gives CASSLWGLTGEGNQPQHF.